This entry describes one T cell receptor beta chain. A clone one base away is much larger, so this may be a read error. This entry comes from a study of CDR3 diversity in severe acne. MiXCR was run by TCRdb on the PCR reads, yielding one entry per CDR3 protein. The repertoire consists of approximately 90,000 distinct CDR3 sequences, with under 55% occurring once and the leading ten covering roughly 11%. The germline CDR1 and CDR2 sequences are SQVTM and ANQGSEA. The CDR3 loop spans 12 amino acids. Deletions cut 4 bases from V and 3 bases from J, with 9 bases between. Material: blood. The chain employs TRBV29-1 and TRBJ1-2; tentatively, D is TRBD1 (6 bases). The sequence was collected from a male donor with severe acne vulgaris. DNA for the CDR3: TGCAGCGTTGCCAGGGGTGACTATGGCTACACCTTC. It codes for CSVARGDYGYTF.